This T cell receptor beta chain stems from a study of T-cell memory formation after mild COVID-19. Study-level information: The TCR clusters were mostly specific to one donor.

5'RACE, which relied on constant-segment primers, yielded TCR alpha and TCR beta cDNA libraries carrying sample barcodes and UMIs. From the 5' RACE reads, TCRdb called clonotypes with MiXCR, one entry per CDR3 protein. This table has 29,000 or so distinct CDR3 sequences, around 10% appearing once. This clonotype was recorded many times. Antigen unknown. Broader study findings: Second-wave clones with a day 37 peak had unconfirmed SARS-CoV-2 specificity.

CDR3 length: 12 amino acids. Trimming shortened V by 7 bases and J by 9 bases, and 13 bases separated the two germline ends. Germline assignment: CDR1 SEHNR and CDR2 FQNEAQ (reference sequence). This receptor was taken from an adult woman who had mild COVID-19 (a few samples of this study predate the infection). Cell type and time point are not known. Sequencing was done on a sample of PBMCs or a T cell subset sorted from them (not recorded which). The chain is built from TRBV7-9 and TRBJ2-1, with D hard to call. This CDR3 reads CASTPLGGEQFF. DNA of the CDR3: TGTGCCAGCACCCCTCTCGGCGGTGAGCAGTTCTTC. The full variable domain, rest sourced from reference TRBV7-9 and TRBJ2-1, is DTGVSQNPRHKITKRGQNVTFRCDPISEHNRLYWYRQTLGQGPEFLTYFQNEAQLEKSRLLSDRFSAERPKGSFSTLEIQRTEQGDSAMYLCASTPLGGEQFFGPGTRLTVL.